The following is a T cell receptor beta chain sequence with its context. The data originate from a study of blood T cell repertoires in COVID-19. Adults between about 18 and 95 years of age took part from some 25 US areas. Original handling: For nucleated cells, counts were estimated from reference gene primer amplification. The data were produced by immunoSEQ multiplex PCR, yet TCRdb's version contains in-frame clones alone and is incomplete. V, J and clone size were drawn from that table, and D and trimming were deduced from the DNA. The sample has 200,000 to 250,000 clones, 80% seen once; the top ten hold roughly 4.3%. The sequence was collected from a man aged 25-45 years with acute COVID-19. Sequenced sample: PBMCs or T cells enriched from blood (not recorded which).

The CDR3 sequence is CSASNRGLHEQYF. For the CDR3, the DNA is TGCAGTGCTAGTAATAGGGGGTTACACGAGCAGTACTTC. The J gene is TRBJ2-7, the V gene TRBV20-1; tentative D call: TRBD1 (6 bases). CDR1 and CDR2 from the germline V gene are DFQATT and SNEGSKA (reference sequence). This CDR3 is built from 13 residues. V was trimmed by 3 bases and J by 5 bases, leaving 14 bases between them.